One and the same sample provided the 8 T cell receptor beta chains below, sequenced in a study of technical replicates of blood from a few donors (dated by TCRdb to between 2016 and 2019). Preparation of the library involved the immunoSEQ multiplex PCR assay. TCRdb obtained this table from immuneACCESS and retained in-frame rearrangements with V and J assigned. These tables miss some clones; where compared with another copy, unresolved V genes account for less than half of the shortfall, and the remainder is unexplained. This sample comprises approximately 75,000 clones, around 97% of them detected only once. The top ten constitute about 0.29% of the sample. The sequenced sample consisted of T cells isolated from PBMCs. The source is a human donor in good health.

The rearrangement links TRBV6-5 to TRBJ2-5; 8 bases are shared with TRBD2. V lost 6 bases and J lost 5; bases outside the gene matches: 5. The CDR3 has 13 amino acids. Germline V lookup: CDR1 MNHEY, CDR2 SVGAGI. This chain's CDR3 is CASRAGGGETQYF. The CDR3 bases are TGTGCCAGCAGGGCGGGAGGAGGTGAGACCCAGTACTTC.

The chain links TRBV2 to TRBJ2-5, with 8 bases that match TRBD1. The germline CDR1 and CDR2 sequences are SNHLY and FYNNEI. V lost 6 bases to trimming and J lost 2 bases; unmatched junction nucleotides: 2. The CDR3 is 13 amino acids. The CDR3 region is CASSRDRQETQYF. As DNA, the CDR3 is TGTGCCAGCAGCCGGGACAGGCAAGAGACCCAGTACTTC.

The J gene is TRBJ2-2, the V gene TRBV9; no firm D call. V shed 0 bases and J shed 5 bases, with 5 bases lying between them. Germline values: CDR1 SGDLS, CDR2 YYNGEE. This CDR3 region has 13 residues. The CDR3 DNA reads TGTGCCAGCAGCGTAGTAATGACCGGGGAGCTGTTTTTT. Translation: CASSVVMTGELFF.

The chain is built from TRBV30 and TRBJ2-5; D is uncertain. CDR1 GTSNPN and CDR2 SVGIG come from the germline V gene (reference sequence). This CDR3 has 11 residues. V shed 2 bases and J shed 5 bases, with 6 bases lying between them. This chain's CDR3 is CAWSKEETQYF. The CDR3, as DNA: TGTGCCTGGAGTAAGGAGGAGACCCAGTACTTC.

The chain is built from TRBV5-1 and TRBJ2-1; TRBD2 agrees at 10 bases. The CDR3 spans 15 residues. V shed 2 bases, J shed 7 bases, and the junction held 6 bases outside the gene matches. The germline gives CDR1 SGHRS, CDR2 YFSETQ. The CDR3: CASSLAGGPQNEQFF. The DNA for the CDR3 is TGCGCCAGCAGCTTAGCGGGAGGGCCTCAGAATGAGCAGTTCTTC.

This rearrangement joins TRBV30 to TRBJ1-4, with a weak D call TRBD1 (5 bases). The CDR3 is 14 amino acids. Trimming removed 4 bases from V and 4 bases from J, with 13 bases in between. Germline CDR1 and CDR2: GTSNPN and SVGIG (reference sequence). The CDR3 coding sequence is TGTGCCTGGAAAACCGACAGTTATAATGAAAAACTGTTTTTT. Translating gives CAWKTDSYNEKLFF. The variable domain in full, with the rest retrieved from reference TRBV30 and TRBJ1-4, is SQTIHQWPATLVQPVGSPLSLECTVEGTSNPNLYWYRQAAGRGLQLLFYSVGIGQISSEVPQNLSASRPQDRQFILSSKKLLLSDSGFYLCAWKTDSYNEKLFFGSGTQLSVL.

The count of this clone is one. V gene TRBV6-5 combines with J gene TRBJ1-1; TRBD1 matches at 11 bases. After removal of 2 bases from V and 4 bases from J, the junction contained 3 bases not matched to a gene. The CDR3 has 15 residues. The germline CDR1 and CDR2 sequences are MNHEY and SVGAGI. CDR3 sequence reads: CASSYGTGGRTEAFF. CDR3 bases: TGTGCCAGCAGTTACGGGACAGGGGGTCGCACTGAAGCTTTCTTT.

The rearrangement links TRBV29-1 to TRBJ2-7; the match to TRBD2 covers 9 bases. Per the germline V gene, CDR1 is SQVTM and CDR2 is ANQGSEA. J was trimmed by 0 bases and V by 7 bases; bases with no gene match: 4. The CDR3 length is 13 residues. The CDR3 region is CSARGGFSYEQYF. CDR3 DNA: TGCAGCGCGCGGGGGGGATTCTCCTACGAGCAGTACTTC.